The T cell receptor beta chain under discussion was sequenced for a study of blood T cells in healthy people across ages. This CDR3 has 14 amino acids. CDR1 is SGHAT, CDR2 FQNNGV, per germline. Then a second PCR, running roughly 7 to 12 cycles, was carried out with a sample-barcoded 5' primer and a J-beta primer mix. Using its own MiXCR run on the 5' RACE reads, TCRdb lists one record per CDR3 protein. The sample shows 650,000 to 800,000 distinct CDR3 sequences, over 40% of them seen only once. The sequenced sample consisted of blood. The TCR sequence derives from a woman of 80 years or more in good health. V gene TRBV11-2 combines with J gene TRBJ2-7; D assignment may be TRBD1 or TRBD2 (5 bases each). The DNA matches TRBJ2-5 better at its end, which makes the J call doubtful. The CDR3, as DNA: TGTGCCAGCAGCTTACCGGGGCTAGGAGAGACCCAGTACTTC. Translation gives CASSLPGLGETQYF.